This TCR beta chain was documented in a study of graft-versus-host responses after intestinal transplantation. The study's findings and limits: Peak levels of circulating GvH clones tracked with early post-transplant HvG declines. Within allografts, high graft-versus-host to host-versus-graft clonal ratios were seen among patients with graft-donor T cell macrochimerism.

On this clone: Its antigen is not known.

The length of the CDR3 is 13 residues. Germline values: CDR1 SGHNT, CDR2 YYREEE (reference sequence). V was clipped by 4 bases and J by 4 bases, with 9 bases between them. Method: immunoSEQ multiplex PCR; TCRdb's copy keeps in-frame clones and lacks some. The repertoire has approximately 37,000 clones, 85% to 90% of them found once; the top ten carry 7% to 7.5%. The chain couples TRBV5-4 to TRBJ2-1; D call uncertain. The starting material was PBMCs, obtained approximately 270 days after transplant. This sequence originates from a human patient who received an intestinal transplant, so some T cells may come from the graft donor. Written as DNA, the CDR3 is TGTGCCAGCAGCCCGAAACCTTACAATGAGCAGTTCTTC. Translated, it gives CASSPKPYNEQFF.